This T cell receptor beta chain was sequenced for a study of CD8 T cells in Susac syndrome. For the study at large: Sequencing included Susac syndrome patients, over 5 of them with active disease and roughly eight in remission. Findings and caveats of the study: Across the total CD8+ repertoires, over 15 Susac-specific public clones were found. The CD8+ TEMRA repertoires yielded a few such clones. In Susac syndrome, CD8+ expansion was highest in TEMRA and active disease.

Deletions cut 4 bases from V and 1 base from J, with 14 bases between. CDR3 length: 15 residues. Reverse transcription of roughly 0.5 to 1 ug RNA was performed with random hexamers. The amplification used immunoSEQ multiplex PCR on TCR beta CDR3; it spanned 54 Vbeta and 13 Jbeta. MiXCR was run by TCRdb on the immunoSEQ multiplex PCR reads, yielding one entry per CDR3 protein. The data show 80,000 to 95,000 distinct CDR3 sequences, nearly 95% seen once. As regards this clonotype: Its antigen is unidentified.

This chain connects TRBV12-3 or TRBV12-4 to TRBJ2-7; D assignment may be TRBD1 or TRBD2 (5 bases each). The receptor's source is a human donor with Susac syndrome. The sequenced material came from CD8+ T cells from PBMCs. CDR3 loop: CASSYQRGGSYEQYF. As DNA, the CDR3 is TGTGCCAGCAGTTATCAACGGGGCGGGTCCTACGAGCAGTACTTC.